A single sample gave rise to the 6 T cell receptor beta chains below, sequenced in a study of T-cell memory formation after mild COVID-19. MiXCR, run by TCRdb on the 5' RACE reads, gives a single entry per CDR3 protein. The table records just over 400,000 distinct CDR3 sequences, less than 25% of them present only once. Sequencing was performed on PBMCs or a T cell subset sorted from them (not recorded which). The receptors stem from an adult woman who had mild COVID-19 (a few samples of this study predate the infection). Cell type and time point are not known.

This clonotype was seen repeatedly, ten times or more. This sequence joins TRBV4-1 and TRBJ2-2, with D possibly TRBD2 on 7 matching bases. Germline V gene lookup returns CDR1 MGHRA and CDR2 YSYEKL. The CDR3 length is 16 residues. V shed 0 bases and J shed 4 bases, with 12 bases lying between them. For the CDR3, the DNA is TGCGCCAGCAGCCAAGAGGGGGGGGCTCTCACCGGGGAGCTGTTTTTT. Its translation is CASSQEGGALTGELFF.

This clonotype occurred a few times. The V gene is TRBV6-2 or TRBV6-3, the J gene TRBJ1-1; D is unresolved. Germline-derived CDR1 and CDR2 are MNHEY and SVGEGT. V lost 8 bases and J lost 1, with 14 bases in between. The CDR3 has 14 amino acids. CDR3 in DNA: TGTGCCAGCGCCCCGGATAATGGGAACACTGAAGCTTTCTTT. Its protein is CASAPDNGNTEAFF.

V usage is TRBV19 and J usage is TRBJ1-6, with 8 bases matching TRBD1. The J segment lost 7 bases and the V segment lost 4 bases, leaving 3 bases of the junction unmatched. The CDR3 covers 14 residues. Germline V gene data show CDR1 as LNHDA and CDR2 as SQIVND (reference sequence). The CDR3 spells CASSRQGLNSPLHF. CDR3 DNA sequence: TGTGCCAGTAGTAGACAGGGGTTGAATTCACCCCTCCACTTT.

The V gene is TRBV4-1, the J gene TRBJ2-5, with 7 nucleotides matching TRBD2. Germline CDR1 is MGHRA and CDR2 is YSYEKL. The CDR3 is 15 amino acids. Trimming took 1 base from V and 5 from J; bases not matched to a gene: 7. As DNA, the CDR3 is TGCGCCAGCAGCCAAGTACCCCAGGGAGGGGAGACCCAGTACTTC. Amino acid sequence: CASSQVPQGGETQYF.

This clonotype has just a few counts. CDR3 amino acids: CASSARTGAGELFF. The CDR3, as DNA: TGTGCCAGCAGCGCACGGACAGGGGCCGGGGAGCTGTTTTTT. The chain recombines TRBV7-2 with TRBJ2-2, with TRBD1 identical over 9 bases. V was pared by 5 bases and J by 6 bases, with 4 bases of the junction left unmatched. In germline, CDR1 is SGHTA, CDR2 FQGNSA. The CDR3 sequence is 14 residues long.

The V gene is TRBV7-2, the J gene TRBJ2-1; TRBD2 agrees at 15 bases. Germline CDR1 reads SGHTA; CDR2 reads FQGNSA. This CDR3 is built from 18 residues. Trimming at V came to 0 bases and at J to 9 bases, leaving 9 bases not matched to a gene. The CDR3: CASSLALGLAGGHGEQFF. DNA of the CDR3: TGTGCCAGCAGCTTAGCATTGGGACTAGCGGGAGGTCATGGTGAGCAGTTCTTC.